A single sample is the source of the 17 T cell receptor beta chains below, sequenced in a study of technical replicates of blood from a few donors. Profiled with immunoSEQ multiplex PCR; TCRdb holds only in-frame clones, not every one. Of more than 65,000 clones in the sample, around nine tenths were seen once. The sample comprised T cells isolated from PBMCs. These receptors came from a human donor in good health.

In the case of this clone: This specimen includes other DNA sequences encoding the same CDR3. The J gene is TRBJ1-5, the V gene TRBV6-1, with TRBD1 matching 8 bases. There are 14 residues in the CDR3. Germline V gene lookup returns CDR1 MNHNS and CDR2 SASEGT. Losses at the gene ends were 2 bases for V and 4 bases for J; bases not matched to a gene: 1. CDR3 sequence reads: CASSEYRGNQPQHF. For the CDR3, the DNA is TGTGCCAGCAGTGAATACAGGGGGAATCAGCCCCAGCATTTT.

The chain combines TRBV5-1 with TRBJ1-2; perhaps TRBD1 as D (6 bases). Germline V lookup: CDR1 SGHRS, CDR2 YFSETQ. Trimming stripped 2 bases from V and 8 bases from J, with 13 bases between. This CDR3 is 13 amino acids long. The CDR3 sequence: CASSLDGTTGYTF. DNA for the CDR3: TGCGCCAGCAGCTTAGATGGGACAACGGGCTACACCTTC.

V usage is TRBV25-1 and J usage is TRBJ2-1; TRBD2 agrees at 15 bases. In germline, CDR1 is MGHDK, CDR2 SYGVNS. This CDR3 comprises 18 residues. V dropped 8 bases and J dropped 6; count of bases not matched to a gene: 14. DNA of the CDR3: TGTGCCAGCGAAACGGGACTAGCGGGAGGAGTGAGTGGCAATGAGCAGTTCTTC. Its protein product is CASETGLAGGVSGNEQFF.

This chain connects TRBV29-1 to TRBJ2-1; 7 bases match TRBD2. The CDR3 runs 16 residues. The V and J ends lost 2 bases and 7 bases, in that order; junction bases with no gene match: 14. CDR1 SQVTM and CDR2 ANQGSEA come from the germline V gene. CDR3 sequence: CSVEFLGGRSVNEQFF. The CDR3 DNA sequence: TGCAGCGTTGAATTTCTCGGCGGGAGATCGGTAAATGAGCAGTTCTTC.

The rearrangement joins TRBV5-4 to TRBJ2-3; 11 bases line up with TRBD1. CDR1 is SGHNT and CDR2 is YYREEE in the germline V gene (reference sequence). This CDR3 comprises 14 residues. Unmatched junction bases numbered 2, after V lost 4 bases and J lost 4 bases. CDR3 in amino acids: CASSRDRGSDTQYF. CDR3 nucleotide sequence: TGTGCCAGCAGCCGGGACAGGGGGTCAGATACGCAGTATTTT.

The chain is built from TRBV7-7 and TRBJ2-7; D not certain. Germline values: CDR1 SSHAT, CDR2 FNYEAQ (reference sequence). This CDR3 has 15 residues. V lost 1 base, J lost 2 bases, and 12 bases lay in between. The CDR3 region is CASSLGLDGAYEQYF. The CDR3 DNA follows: TGTGCCAGCAGCTTAGGATTAGACGGAGCCTACGAGCAGTACTTC.

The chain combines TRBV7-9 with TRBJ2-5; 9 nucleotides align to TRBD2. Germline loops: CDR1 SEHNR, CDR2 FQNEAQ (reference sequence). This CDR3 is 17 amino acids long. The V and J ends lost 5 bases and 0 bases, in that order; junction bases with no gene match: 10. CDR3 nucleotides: TGTGCCAGCAGCCCCGACCTAGCGGGAACCCACCAAGAGACCCAGTACTTC. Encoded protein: CASSPDLAGTHQETQYF.

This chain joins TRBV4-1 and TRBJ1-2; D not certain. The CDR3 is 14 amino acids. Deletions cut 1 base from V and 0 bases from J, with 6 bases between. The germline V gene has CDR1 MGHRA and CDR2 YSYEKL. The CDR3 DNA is TGCGCCAGCAGCCAAGTGTCAGCTAACTATGGCTACACCTTC. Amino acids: CASSQVSANYGYTF.

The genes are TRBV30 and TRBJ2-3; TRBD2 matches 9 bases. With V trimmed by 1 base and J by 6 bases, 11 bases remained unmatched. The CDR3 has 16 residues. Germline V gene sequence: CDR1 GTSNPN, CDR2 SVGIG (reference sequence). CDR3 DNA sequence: TGTGCCTGGAGTGGGGACCTAGCGGGGCTCCTGGATACGCAGTATTTT. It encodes CAWSGDLAGLLDTQYF.

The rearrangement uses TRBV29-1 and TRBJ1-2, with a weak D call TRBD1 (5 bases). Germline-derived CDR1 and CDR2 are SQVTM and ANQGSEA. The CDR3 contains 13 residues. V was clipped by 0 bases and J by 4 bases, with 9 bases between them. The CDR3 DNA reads TGCAGCGTTGAAGACCCTGACAGCTATGGCTACACCTTC. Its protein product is CSVEDPDSYGYTF.

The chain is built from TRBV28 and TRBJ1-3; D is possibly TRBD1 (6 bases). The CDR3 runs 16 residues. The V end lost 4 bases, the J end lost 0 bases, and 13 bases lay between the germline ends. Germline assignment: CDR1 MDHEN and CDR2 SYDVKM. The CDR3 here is CASSSGTFPSGNTIYF. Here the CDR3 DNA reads TGTGCCAGCAGTTCCGGGACATTCCCCTCTGGAAACACCATATATTTT.

The CDR3, as DNA: TGTGCCAGCAGCTCGAGGGGGTCGGATGAAAAACTGTTTTTT. It yields the protein CASSSRGSDEKLFF. V usage is TRBV27 and J usage is TRBJ1-4, with D perhaps TRBD1 (6 bases). V lost 6 bases to trimming and J lost 6 bases, with 14 bases between them. Germline-derived CDR1 and CDR2 are MNHEY and SMNVEV (reference sequence). The CDR3 covers 14 residues.

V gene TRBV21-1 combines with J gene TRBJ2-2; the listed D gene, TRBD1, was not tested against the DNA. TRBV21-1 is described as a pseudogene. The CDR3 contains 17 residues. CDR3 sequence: CASSKETDRGRIGELFF. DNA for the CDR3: TGTGCCAGCAGCAAAGAGACCGACAGGGGGCGGATCGGGGAGCTGTTTTTT.

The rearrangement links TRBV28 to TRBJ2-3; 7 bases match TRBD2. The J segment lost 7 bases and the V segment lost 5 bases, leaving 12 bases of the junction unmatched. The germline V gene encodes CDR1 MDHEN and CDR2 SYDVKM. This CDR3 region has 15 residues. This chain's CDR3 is CASSPGGLVLNTQYF. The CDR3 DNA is TGTGCCAGCAGTCCCGGTGGACTAGTTTTAAATACGCAGTATTTT. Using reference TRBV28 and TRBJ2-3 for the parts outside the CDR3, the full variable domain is DVKVTQSSRYLVKRTGEKVFLECVQDMDHENMFWYRQDPGLGLRLIYFSYDVKMKEKGDIPEGYSVSREKKERFSLILESASTNQTSMYLCASSPGGLVLNTQYFGPGTRLTVL.

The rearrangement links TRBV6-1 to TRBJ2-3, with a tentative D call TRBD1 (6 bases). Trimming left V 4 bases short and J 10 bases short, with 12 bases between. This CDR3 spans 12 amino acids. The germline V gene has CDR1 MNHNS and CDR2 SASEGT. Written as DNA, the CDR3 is TGTGCCAGCAGTGGACAGGATCGGTCGCAGTATTTT. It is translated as CASSGQDRSQYF.

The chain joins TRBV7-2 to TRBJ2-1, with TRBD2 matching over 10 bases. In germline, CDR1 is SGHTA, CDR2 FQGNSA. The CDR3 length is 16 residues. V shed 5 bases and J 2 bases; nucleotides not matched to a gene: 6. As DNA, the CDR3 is TGTGCCAGCAGCGTCATCGGGACTAGCGCCTACAATGAGCAGTTCTTC. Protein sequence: CASSVIGTSAYNEQFF.

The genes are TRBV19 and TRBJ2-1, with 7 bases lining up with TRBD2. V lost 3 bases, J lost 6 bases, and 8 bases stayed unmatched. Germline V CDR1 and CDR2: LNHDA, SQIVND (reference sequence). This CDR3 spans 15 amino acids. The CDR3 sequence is CASSISLAEFNEQFF. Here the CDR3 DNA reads TGTGCCAGTAGTATTTCCCTAGCGGAATTCAATGAGCAGTTCTTC.